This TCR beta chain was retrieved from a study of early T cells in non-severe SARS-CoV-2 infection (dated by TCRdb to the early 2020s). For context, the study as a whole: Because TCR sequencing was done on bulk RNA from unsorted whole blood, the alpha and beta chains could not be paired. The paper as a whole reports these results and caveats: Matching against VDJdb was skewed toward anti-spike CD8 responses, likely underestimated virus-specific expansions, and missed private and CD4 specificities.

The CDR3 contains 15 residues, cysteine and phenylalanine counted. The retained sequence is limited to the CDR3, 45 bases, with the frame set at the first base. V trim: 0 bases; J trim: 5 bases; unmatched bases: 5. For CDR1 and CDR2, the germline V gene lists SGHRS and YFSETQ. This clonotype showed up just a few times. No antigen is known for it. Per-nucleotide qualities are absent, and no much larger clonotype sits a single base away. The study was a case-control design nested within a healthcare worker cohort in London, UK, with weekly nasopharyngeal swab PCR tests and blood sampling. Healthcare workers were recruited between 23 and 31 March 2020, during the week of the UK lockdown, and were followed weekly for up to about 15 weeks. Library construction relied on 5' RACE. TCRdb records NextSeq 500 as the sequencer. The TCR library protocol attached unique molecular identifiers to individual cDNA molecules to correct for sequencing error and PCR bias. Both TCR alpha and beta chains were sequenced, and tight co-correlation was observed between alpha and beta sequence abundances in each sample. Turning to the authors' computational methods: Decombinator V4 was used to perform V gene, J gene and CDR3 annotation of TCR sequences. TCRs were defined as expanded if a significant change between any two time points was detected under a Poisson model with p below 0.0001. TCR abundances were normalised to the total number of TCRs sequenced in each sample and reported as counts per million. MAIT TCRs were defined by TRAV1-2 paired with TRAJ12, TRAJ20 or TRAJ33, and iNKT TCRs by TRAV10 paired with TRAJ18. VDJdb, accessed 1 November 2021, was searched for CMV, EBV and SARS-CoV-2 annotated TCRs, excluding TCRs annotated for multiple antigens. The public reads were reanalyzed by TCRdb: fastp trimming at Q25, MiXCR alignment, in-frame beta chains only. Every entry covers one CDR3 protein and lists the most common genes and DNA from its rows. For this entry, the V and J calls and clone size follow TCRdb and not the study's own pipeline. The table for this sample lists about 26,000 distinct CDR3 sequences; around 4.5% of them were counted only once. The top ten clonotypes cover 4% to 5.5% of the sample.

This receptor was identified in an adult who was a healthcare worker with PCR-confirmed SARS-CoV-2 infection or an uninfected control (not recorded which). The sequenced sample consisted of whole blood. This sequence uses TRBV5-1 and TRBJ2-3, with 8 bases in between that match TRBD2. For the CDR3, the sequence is CASSLVLAGGDTQYF. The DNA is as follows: TGCGCCAGCAGCTTGGTCCTAGCGGGTGGAGATACGCAGTATTTT.